A selection of T cell receptor beta chains follows, all from one sample in a study of CD8+CD57+ T cells in acquired aplastic anemia. One entry per CDR3 protein, called by TCRdb with MiXCR from the reads. The table shows about 210,000 distinct CDR3 sequences, with around 60% occurring only once. The sample consisted of sorted CD4+, CD8+, or CD8+CD57+ T cells (not recorded which) from PBMCs. The receptors stem from a human donor in good health. CDR3s include the opening cysteine and the closing phenylalanine or tryptophan. D genes are given only for firm matches. The size of a clone is reported for some rows only, either as once, few or many, or as a class for expanded clones.

j_call | v_call | d_call | clone_size | cdr3_aa | cdr3_nt
TRBJ2-3 | TRBV20-1 | TRBD2 | NA | CSAPHSGTTTDTQYF | TGCAGTGCTCCCCATAGCGGGACTACCACAGATACGCAGTATTTT
TRBJ1-1 | TRBV6-1 | TRBD1 | few | CAINPTGSNTEAFF | TGTGCCATCAATCCGACAGGGAGCAACACTGAAGCTTTCTTT
TRBJ2-5 | TRBV7-2 | TRBD2 | NA | CASSQEGSGGADF | TGTGCCAGCAGCCAAGAGGGTAGCGGGGGGGCGGACTTC
TRBJ2-1 | TRBV19 | TRBD2 | NA | CASSPPGGRGGLNEQFF | TGTGCCAGTAGTCCGCCCGGTGGGCGGGGGGGTCTCAATGAGCAGTTCTTC
TRBJ2-5 | TRBV7-3 | NA | NA | CASSPQAGGVETQYF | TGTGCCAGCAGCCCTCAAGCAGGGGGGGTGGAGACCCAGTACTTC
TRBJ1-6 | TRBV20-1 | NA | NA | CSARGGGSPLHF | TGCAGTGCTAGGGGTGGGGGTTCACCCCTCCACTTT
TRBJ2-7 | TRBV2 | NA | many | CASRDPGRNGYEQYF | TGTGCCAGCCGGGACCCAGGGCGAAATGGGTACGAGCAGTACTTC
TRBJ2-1 | TRBV27 | TRBD2 | NA | CASSQREDTDTQFF | TGTGCCAGCAGTCAGCGGGAGGACACAGATACGCAGTTCTTC
TRBJ2-2 | TRBV29-1 | NA | NA | CSVRGNTGELFF | TGCAGCGTTCGGGGGAACACCGGGGAGCTGTTTTTT
TRBJ2-7 | TRBV9 | TRBD2 | NA | CASSVGAGGSYEQYF | TGTGCCAGCAGCGTAGGGGCGGGAGGCTCCTACGAGCAGTACTTC
TRBJ1-6 | TRBV7-9 | NA | few | CASSPTQEGSPLHF | TGTGCCAGCAGCCCCACGCAGGAAGGTTCACCCCTCCACTTT
TRBJ2-7 | TRBV20-1 | TRBD1 | NA | CSARDPRGDSPEQYF | TGCAGTGCTAGAGATCCGAGAGGGGACAGCCCCGAACAGTACTTC
TRBJ1-1 | TRBV7-3 | NA | NA | CASSANLNTEAFF | TGTGCCAGCAGCGCGAATTTGAACACTGAAGCTTTCTTT
TRBJ2-7 | TRBV7-2 | NA | many | CASSLGTGPYEQYF | TGTGCCAGCAGCTTAGGAACAGGTCCCTACGAGCAGTACTTC
TRBJ1-1 | TRBV5-1 | NA | NA | CASSDGTEAFF | TGCGCCAGCAGCGACGGAACTGAAGCTTTCTTT
TRBJ1-1 | TRBV19 | NA | once | CASQLGNTEAFF | TGTGCCAGCCAATTAGGGAACACTGAAGCTTTCTTT
TRBJ2-1 | TRBV7-6 | NA | many | CASGPVRDRNEQFF | TGTGCCAGCGGGCCCGTCCGGGACCGCAATGAGCAGTTCTTC
TRBJ1-6 | TRBV2 | NA | NA | CASSVGGSPLHF | TGTGCCAGCAGTGTGGGGGGATCACCCCTCCACTTT
TRBJ2-5 | TRBV7-7 | NA | NA | CASSLGFGRQETQYF | TGTGCTAGCAGCCTAGGATTTGGGAGGCAAGAGACCCAGTACTTC
TRBJ1-2 | TRBV19 | NA | once | CASSTRGGSYGYTF | TGTGCCAGTAGTACTCGGGGCGGGAGTTATGGCTACACCTTC
TRBJ1-2 | TRBV7-9 | NA | few | CASSSTEGYTF | TGTGCCAGCAGCTCCACAGAGGGCTACACCTTC
TRBJ1-6 | TRBV2 | NA | few | CASSEGSPLHF | TGTGCCAGCAGTGAAGGTTCACCCCTCCACTTT
TRBJ1-1 | TRBV25-1 | NA | NA | CASSEFRAGSEAFF | TGTGCCAGCAGTGAATTTCGGGCAGGGAGTGAAGCTTTCTTT
TRBJ1-2 | TRBV7-9 | NA | once | CASSFGQGYGYTF | TGTGCCAGCAGCTTCGGCCAGGGGTATGGCTACACCTTC
TRBJ2-1 | TRBV9 | NA | NA | CAGSVSGSSYNEQFF | TGTGCCGGCAGCGTTTCGGGTAGCTCCTACAATGAGCAGTTCTTC